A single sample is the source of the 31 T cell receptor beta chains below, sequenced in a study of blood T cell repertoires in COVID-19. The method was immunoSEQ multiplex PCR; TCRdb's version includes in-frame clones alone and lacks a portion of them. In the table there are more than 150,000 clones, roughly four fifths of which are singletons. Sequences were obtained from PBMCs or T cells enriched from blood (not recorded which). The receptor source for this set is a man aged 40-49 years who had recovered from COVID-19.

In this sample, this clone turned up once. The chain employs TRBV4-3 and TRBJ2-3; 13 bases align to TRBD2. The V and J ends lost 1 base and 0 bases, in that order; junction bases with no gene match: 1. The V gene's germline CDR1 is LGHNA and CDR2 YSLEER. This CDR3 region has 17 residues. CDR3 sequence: CASSQGTSGSSTDTQYF. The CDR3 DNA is TGCGCCAGCAGCCAAGGGACTAGCGGGAGTAGCACAGATACGCAGTATTTT.

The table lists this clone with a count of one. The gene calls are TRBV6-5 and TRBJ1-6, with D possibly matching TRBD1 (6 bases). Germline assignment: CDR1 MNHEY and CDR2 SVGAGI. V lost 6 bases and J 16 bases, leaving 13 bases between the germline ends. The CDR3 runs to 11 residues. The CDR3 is CASSPGQKLHF. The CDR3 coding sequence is TGTGCCAGCAGCCCGGGACAAAAACTCCACTTT.

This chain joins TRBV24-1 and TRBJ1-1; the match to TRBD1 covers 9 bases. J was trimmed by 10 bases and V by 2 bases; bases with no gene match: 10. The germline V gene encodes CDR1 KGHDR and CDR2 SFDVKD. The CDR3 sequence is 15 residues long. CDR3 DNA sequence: TGTGCCACCAGTGATTCGACAGGGGGGGACTCTCGAGCTTTCTTT. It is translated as CATSDSTGGDSRAFF.

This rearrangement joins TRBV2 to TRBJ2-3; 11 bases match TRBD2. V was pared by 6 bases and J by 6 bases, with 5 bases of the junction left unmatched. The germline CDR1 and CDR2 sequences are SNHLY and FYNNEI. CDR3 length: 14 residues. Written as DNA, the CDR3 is TGTGCCAGCAGCCAACTAGCGGGAGTTGATACGCAGTATTTT. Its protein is CASSQLAGVDTQYF.

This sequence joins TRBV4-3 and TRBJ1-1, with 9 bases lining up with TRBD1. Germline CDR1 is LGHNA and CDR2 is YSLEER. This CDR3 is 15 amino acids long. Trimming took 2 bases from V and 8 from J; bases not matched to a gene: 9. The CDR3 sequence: CASSQRVTGGEEAFF. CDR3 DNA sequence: TGCGCCAGCAGCCAACGCGTTACAGGGGGCGAGGAAGCTTTCTTT.

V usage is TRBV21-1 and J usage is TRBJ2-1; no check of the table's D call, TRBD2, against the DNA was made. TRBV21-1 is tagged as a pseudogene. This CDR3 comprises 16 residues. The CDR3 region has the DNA TGTGCCAGCAGCAAGACTAGCGGGAGCTCCTACAATGAGCAGTTCTTC. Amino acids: CASSKTSGSSYNEQFF.

CDR3 in DNA: TGCGCCAGCAGCCAAGTCCCCGGACAGGGATCCGAGCAGTACGTC. This gives the protein CASSQVPGQGSEQYV. The genes are TRBV4-1 and TRBJ2-7; 8 nucleotides line up with TRBD1. The CDR3 totals 15 residues. The germline gives CDR1 MGHRA, CDR2 YSYEKL. Losses at the gene ends were 1 base for V and 6 bases for J; bases not matched to a gene: 8.

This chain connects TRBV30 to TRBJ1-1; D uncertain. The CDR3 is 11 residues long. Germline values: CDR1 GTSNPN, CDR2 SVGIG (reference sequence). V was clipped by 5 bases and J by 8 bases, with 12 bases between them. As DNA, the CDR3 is TGTGCCTGGGGAATCGGGGAGGAAGCTTTCTTT. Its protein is CAWGIGEEAFF.

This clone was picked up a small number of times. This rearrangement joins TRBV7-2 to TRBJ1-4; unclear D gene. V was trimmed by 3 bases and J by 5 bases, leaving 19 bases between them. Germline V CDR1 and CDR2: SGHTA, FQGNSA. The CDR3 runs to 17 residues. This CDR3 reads CASSLAPTGILNEKLFF. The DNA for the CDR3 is TGTGCCAGCAGCTTGGCACCCACCGGGATTTTAAATGAAAAACTGTTTTTT.

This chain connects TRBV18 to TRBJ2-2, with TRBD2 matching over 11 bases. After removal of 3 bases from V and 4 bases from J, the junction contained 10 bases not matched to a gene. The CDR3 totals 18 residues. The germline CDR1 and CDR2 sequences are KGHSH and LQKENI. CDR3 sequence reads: CASSPTVPGLAATGELFF. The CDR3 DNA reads TGTGCCAGCTCACCCACCGTCCCGGGACTAGCGGCCACCGGGGAGCTGTTTTTT.

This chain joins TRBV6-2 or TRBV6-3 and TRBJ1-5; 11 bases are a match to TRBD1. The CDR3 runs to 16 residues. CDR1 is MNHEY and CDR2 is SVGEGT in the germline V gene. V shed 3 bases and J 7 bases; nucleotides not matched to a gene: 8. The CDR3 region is CASSYLDRGQGQPQHF. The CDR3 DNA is TGTGCCAGCAGTTATCTGGACAGGGGGCAGGGCCAGCCCCAGCATTTT.

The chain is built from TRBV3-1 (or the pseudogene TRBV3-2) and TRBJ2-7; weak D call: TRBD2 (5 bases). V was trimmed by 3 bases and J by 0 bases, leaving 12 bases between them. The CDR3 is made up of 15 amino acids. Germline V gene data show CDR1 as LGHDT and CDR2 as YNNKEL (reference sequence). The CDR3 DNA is TGTGCCAGCAGCCAGAAAATGGGGAGCTCCTACGAGCAGTACGTC. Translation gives CASSQKMGSSYEQYV.

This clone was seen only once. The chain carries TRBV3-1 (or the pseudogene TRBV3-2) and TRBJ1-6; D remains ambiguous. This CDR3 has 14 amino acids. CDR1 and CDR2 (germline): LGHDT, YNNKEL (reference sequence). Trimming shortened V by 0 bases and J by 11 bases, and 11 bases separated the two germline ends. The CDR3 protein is CASSQDSSAAPLHF. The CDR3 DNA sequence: TGTGCCAGCAGCCAAGATTCGTCGGCGGCACCCCTCCACTTT.

In DNA form, the CDR3 reads TGTGCCAGCAGCCCTAGCGGAGGCTCTACGAGGAAGTACTTC. As protein: CASSPSGGSTRKYF. The gene calls are TRBV7-3 and TRBJ2-7; TRBD2 aligns across 7 bases. The CDR3 contains 14 residues. V lost 5 bases, J lost 11 bases, and 15 bases stayed unmatched. Germline-derived CDR1 and CDR2 are SGHTA and FQGTGA.

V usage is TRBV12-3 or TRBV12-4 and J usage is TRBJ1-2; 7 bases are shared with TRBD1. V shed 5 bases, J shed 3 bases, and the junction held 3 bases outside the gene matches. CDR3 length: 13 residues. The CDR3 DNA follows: TGTGCCAGCAGTCAACAGGGGCACTATGGCTACACCTTC. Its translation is CASSQQGHYGYTF.

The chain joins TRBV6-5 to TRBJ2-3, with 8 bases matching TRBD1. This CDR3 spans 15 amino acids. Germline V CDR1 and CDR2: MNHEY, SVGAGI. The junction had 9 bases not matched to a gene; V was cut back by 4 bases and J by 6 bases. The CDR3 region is CASSSRNRGSDTQYF. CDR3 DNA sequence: TGTGCCAGCAGTTCGAGGAACAGGGGGTCCGATACGCAGTATTTT.

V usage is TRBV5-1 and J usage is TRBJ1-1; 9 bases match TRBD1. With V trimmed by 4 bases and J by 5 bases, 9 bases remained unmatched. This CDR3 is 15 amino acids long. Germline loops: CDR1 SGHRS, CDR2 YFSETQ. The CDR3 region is CASSRVGTGTTEAFF. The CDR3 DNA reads TGCGCCAGCAGCCGCGTCGGGACAGGGACTACTGAAGCTTTCTTT.

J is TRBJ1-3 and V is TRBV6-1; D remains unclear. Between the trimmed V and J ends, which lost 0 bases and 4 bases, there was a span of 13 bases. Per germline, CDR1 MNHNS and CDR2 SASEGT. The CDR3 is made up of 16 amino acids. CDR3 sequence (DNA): TGTGCCAGCAGTGAAGCGTCGGAGGGATCAGGAAACACCATATATTTT. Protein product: CASSEASEGSGNTIYF.

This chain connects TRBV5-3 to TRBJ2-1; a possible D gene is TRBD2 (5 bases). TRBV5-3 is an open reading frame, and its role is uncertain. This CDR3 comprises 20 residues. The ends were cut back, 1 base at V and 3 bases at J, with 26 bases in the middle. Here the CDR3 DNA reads TGTGCCAGAAGCTTGCTTAGTTTTAGGCCTGGGCTAGAGGGCTACAATGAGCAGTTCTTC. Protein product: CARSLLSFRPGLEGYNEQFF.

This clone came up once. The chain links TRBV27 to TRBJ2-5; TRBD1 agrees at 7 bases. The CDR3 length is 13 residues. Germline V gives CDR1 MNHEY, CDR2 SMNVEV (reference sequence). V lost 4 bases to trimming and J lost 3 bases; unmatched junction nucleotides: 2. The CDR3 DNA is TGTGCCAGCAGTTGGCAGGGGGAAGAGACCCAGTACTTC. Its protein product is CASSWQGEETQYF.

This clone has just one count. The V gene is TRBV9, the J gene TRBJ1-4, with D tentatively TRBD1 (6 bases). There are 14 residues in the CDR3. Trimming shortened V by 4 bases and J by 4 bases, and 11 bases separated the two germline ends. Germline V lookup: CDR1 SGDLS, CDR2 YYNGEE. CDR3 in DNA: TGTGCCAGCAGCAAGGACAGCTATAATGAAAAACTGTTTTTT. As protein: CASSKDSYNEKLFF.

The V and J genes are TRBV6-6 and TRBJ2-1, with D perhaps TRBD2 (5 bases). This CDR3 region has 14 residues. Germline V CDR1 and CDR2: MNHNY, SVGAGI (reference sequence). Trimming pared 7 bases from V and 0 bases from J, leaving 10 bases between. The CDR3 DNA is TGTGCCAGCACCCTAGCCTTCTCCTACAATGAGCAGTTCTTC. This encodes CASTLAFSYNEQFF.

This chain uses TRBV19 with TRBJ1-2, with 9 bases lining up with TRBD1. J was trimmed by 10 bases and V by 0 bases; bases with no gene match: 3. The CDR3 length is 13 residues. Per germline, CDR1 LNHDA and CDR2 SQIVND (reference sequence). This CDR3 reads CASSIDGTGNYTF. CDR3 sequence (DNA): TGTGCCAGTAGTATAGACGGGACAGGGAACTACACCTTC.

DNA of the CDR3: TGTGCCAGCAGCCCCGGCCAGGGTGGTCTAGGTGAGCAGTTCTTC. This gives the protein CASSPGQGGLGEQFF. The chain carries TRBV28 and TRBJ2-1, with a tentative D call TRBD1 (5 bases). The CDR3 has 15 amino acids. V gave up 6 bases and J gave up 9 bases, with 21 bases separating them. The V gene's germline CDR1 is MDHEN and CDR2 SYDVKM.

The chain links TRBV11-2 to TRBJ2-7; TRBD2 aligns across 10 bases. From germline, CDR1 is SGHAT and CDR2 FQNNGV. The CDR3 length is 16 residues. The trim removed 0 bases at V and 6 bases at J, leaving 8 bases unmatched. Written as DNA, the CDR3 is TGTGCCAGCAGCTTAGAAAGCGGGAGGGCCTGGGGCGAGCAGTACTTC. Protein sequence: CASSLESGRAWGEQYF.

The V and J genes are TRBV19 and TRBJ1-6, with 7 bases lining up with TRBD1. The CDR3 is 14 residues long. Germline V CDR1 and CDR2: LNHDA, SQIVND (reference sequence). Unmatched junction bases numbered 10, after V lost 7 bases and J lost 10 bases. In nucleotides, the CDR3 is TGTGCCAGTACCACGGGACAGAAAAACTCACCCCTCCACTTT. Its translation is CASTTGQKNSPLHF.

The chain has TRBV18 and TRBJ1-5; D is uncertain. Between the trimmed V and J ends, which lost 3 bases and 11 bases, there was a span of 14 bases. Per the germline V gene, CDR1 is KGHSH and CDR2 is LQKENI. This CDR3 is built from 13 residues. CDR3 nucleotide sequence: TGTGCCAGCTCACCCCGGCCCGGGGAGACCCAGCATTTT. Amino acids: CASSPRPGETQHF.

The CDR3 spells CASSKEGAWQLNTEAFF. CDR3 DNA: TGTGCCAGCAGCAAAGAGGGGGCCTGGCAGTTGAACACTGAAGCTTTCTTT. The V and J genes are TRBV21-1 and TRBJ1-1; the table's D call, TRBD1, has no DNA check behind it. TRBV21-1 is a recognized pseudogene. The CDR3 extends over 17 amino acids.

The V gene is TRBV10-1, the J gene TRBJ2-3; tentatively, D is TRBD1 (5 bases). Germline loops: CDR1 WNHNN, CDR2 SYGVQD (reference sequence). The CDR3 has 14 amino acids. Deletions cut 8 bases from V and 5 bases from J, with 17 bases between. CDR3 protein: CASEAGSSGDTQYF. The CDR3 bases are TGCGCCAGCGAAGCAGGGTCAAGTGGAGATACGCAGTATTTT.

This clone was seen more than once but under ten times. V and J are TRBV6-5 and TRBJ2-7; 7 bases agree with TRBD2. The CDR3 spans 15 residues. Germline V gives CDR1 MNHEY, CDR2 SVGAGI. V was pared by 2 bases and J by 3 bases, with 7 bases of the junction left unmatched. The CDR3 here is CASSYRAGVGYEQYF. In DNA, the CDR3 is TGTGCCAGCAGTTACCGGGCGGGAGTTGGCTACGAGCAGTACTTC.

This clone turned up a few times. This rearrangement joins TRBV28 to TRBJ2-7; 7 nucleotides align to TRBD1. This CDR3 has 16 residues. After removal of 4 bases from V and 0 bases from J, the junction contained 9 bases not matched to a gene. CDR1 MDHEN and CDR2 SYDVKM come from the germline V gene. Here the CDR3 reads CASSSQGRQGSYEQYF. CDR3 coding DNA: TGTGCCAGCAGTTCTCAAGGGAGACAGGGCTCCTACGAGCAGTACTTC.